This T cell receptor (beta chain) is drawn from a study of T cell responses to AZD1222 COVID-19 vaccine. Concerning this clone: Its specificity is not known.

Trimming shortened V by 6 bases and J by 8 bases, and 19 bases separated the two germline ends. Germline CDR1 is MNHEY and CDR2 is SVGAGI. The CDR3 length is 14 residues. Broader study findings: Spike-specific TCR breadth rose after two AZD1222 doses, and depth rose as well. Nearly half of spike-specific TCRs reportedly target variant regions that are unmutated in the B.1.351 and B.1.1.7 variants.

TCRdb's copy holds only in-frame clones and misses some; the assay was immunoSEQ multiplex PCR. The top ten clones hold 20% to 30% of a sample with under 200,000 clones, approximately 90% of them seen once. Second-dose intervals of approximately 4 or approximately 12 weeks were pooled. The V call is TRBV6-5, the J call TRBJ1-2; D possibly corresponds to TRBD1 (6 bases). The receptor comes from an adult who received the AZD1222 COVID-19 vaccine. Source: peripheral blood, taken 28 days after the second AZD1222 dose. CDR3 nucleotides: TGTGCCAGCAGCTCCACCGGGACATTTTACGGCTACACCTTC. The encoded protein is CASSSTGTFYGYTF.